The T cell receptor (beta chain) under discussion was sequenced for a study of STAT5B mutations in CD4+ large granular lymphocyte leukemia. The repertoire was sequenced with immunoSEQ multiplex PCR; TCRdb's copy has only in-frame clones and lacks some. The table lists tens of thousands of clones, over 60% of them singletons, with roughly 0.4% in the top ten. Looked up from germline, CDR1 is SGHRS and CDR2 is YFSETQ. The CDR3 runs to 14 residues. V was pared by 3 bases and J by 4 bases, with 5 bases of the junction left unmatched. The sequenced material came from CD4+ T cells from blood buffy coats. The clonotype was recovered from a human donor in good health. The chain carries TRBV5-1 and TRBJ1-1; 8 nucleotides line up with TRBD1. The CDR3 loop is CASSYDRGGTEAFF. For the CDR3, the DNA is TGCGCCAGCAGCTACGACAGGGGTGGCACTGAAGCTTTCTTT.